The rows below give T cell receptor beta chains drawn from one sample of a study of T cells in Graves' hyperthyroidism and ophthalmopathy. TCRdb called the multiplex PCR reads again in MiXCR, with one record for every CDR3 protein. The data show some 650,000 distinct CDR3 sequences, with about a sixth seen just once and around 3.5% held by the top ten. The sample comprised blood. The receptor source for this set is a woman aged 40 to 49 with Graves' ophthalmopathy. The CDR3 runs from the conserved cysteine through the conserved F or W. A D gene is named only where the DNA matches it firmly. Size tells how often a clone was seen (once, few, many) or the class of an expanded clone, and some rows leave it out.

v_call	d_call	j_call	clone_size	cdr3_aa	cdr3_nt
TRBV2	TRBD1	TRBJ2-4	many	CASSDGTGGAKNIQYF	TGTGCCAGCAGTGACGGGACAGGGGGAGCCAAAAACATTCAGTACTTC
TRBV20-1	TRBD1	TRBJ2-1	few	CSARGGTGGYNEQFF	TGCAGTGCTAGAGGTGGGACAGGGGGTTACAATGAGCAGTTCTTC
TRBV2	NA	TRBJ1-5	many	CASSDSGLKNQPQHF	TGTGCCAGCAGTGACTCAGGGTTGAAAAATCAGCCCCAGCATTTT
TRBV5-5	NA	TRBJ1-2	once	CASRGLSNYGYTF	TGTGCCAGCAGAGGACTAAGTAACTATGGCTACACCTTC
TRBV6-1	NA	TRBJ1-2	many	CASSDTGFRGYTF	TGTGCCAGCAGTGATACAGGGTTCCGGGGCTACACCTTC
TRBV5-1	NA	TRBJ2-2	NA	CASSFNPDTGELFF	TGCGCCAGCAGCTTTAATCCAGACACCGGGGAGCTGTTTTTT
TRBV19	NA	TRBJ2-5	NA	CASTTGGSALYF	TGTGCCAGTACCACCGGGGGCTCAGCCCTGTACTTC
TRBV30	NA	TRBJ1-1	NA	CASAWASGTGAFF	TGTGCCTCTGCTTGGGCCTCCGGCACTGGAGCTTTCTTT
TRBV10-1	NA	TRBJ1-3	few	CASSQNYGNTIYF	TGCGCCAGCAGTCAGAACTACGGAAACACCATATATTTT
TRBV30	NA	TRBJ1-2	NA	CAWSVIGGLKGYTF	TGTGCCTGGAGTGTTATTGGGGGACTTAAGGGCTACACCTTC
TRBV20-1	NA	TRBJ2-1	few	CSASSAAGFANEQFF	TGCAGTGCTTCTAGCGCCGCGGGGTTCGCCAATGAGCAGTTCTTC
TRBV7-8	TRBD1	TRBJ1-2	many	CASSPLGTDHYGYTF	TGTGCCAGCAGCCCCCTCGGGACAGACCACTATGGCTACACCTTC
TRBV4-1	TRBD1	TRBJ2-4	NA	CASSQASGQRTQFQYF	TGCGCCAGCAGCCAAGCGTCGGGACAGCGAACCCAATTTCAGTACTTC
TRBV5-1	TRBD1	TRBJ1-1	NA	CASSLGRGGATEAFF	TGCGCCAGCAGCTTGGGCAGGGGGGGGGCCACTGAAGCTTTCTTT
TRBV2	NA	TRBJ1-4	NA	CASSIQRPPQGKVFF	TGTGCCAGCAGTATTCAGAGGCCCCCGCAGGGCAAAGTGTTTTTT
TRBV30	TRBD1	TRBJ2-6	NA	CAWSTGAGANVLTF	TGTGCCTGGAGTACAGGGGCTGGGGCCAACGTCCTGACTTTC
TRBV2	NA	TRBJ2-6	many	CASHWGVGANVLTF	TGTGCCAGCCACTGGGGGGTTGGGGCCAACGTCCTGACTTTC
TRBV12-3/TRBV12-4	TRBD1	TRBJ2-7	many	CASAVRGRYEQYF	TGTGCCAGCGCAGTAAGGGGGCGGTACGAGCAGTACTTC
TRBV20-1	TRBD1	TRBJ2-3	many	CSARGQAWDTQYF	TGCAGTGCTCGTGGACAGGCATGGGATACGCAGTATTTT
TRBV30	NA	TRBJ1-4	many	CAWSGTQGNTEKLFF	TGTGCCTGGAGCGGGACTCAAGGGAATACTGAAAAACTGTTTTTT